This T cell receptor (beta chain) was found in a study of CD8 T cell repertoires and HIV-1 epitope variants. The CDR3 contains 13 residues. The germline V gene has CDR1 LNHDA and CDR2 SQIVND (reference sequence). Trimming left V 2 bases short and J 4 bases short, with 8 bases between. TCRdb's copy holds only in-frame clones and misses some; the assay was immunoSEQ multiplex PCR. The sample has 3,500 or so clones; 65% to 70% are singletons. The study's findings and limits: This assay reports beta chains of antigen-expanded cells, not T cell function.

As concerns this clone: Antigen unknown.

The rearrangement joins TRBV19 to TRBJ1-1; perhaps TRBD1 as D (5 bases). The sample consisted of cultured CD8+ T cells derived from PBMCs. The origin of this receptor is a male donor with HIV. The CDR3 sequence: CASSIPGVTEAFF. In DNA form, the CDR3 reads TGTGCCAGTAGTATACCGGGGGTCACTGAAGCTTTCTTT. The full variable domain, in which reference TRBV19 and TRBJ1-1 provide the parts outside the CDR3, is DGGITQSPKYLFRKEGQNVTLSCEQNLNHDAMYWYRQDPGQGLRLIYYSQIVNDFQKGDIAEGYSVSREKKESFPLTVTSAQKNPTAFYLCASSIPGVTEAFFGQGTRLTVV.